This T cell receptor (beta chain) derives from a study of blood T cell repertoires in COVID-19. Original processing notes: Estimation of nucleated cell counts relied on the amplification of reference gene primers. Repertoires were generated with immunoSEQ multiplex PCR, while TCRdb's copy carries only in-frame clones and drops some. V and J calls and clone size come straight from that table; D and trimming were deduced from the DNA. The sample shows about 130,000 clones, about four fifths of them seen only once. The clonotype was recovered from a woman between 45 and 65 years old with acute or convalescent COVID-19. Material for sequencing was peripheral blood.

In DNA form, the CDR3 reads TGTGCCAGCAGCCAAGCTGGGGGCTTTGGCACAGATACGCAGTATTTT. Its protein is CASSQAGGFGTDTQYF. J is TRBJ2-3 and V is TRBV3-1 (or the pseudogene TRBV3-2); D might be TRBD1 (6 bases). The V gene lost 1 base and the J gene lost 1 base, with 12 bases spanning the gap. Germline V gene lookup returns CDR1 LGHDT and CDR2 YNNKEL (reference sequence). CDR3 length: 16 amino acids.